The 25 T cell receptor beta chains listed next were all sequenced from one sample in a study of T cell clonality in common variable immunodeficiency. The repertoire was sequenced with immunoSEQ multiplex PCR; TCRdb's copy has only in-frame clones and lacks some. Captured here are 25,000 to 35,000 clones, none seen once; the top ten comprise 4% to 5.5%. Sequencing used peripheral blood mononuclear cells. These receptors all come from a person aged 18 to 75 in good health.

At least ten counts were recorded for this clone. Sequencing ends 3 residues short of the CDR3 end; the germline J gene provides the rest. V and J are TRBV20-1 and TRBJ2-2; TRBD1 might be the D (6 bases). Germline CDR1 reads DFQATT; CDR2 reads SNEGSKA (reference sequence). The CDR3 runs to 16 residues. Trimming stripped 0 bases from V and 5 bases from J, with 16 bases between. CDR3 bases read: TGCAGTGCTAGAGACCAAAACAGGGAGACAACCGGGGAG. It encodes CSARDQNRETTGE. The complete CDR3 reads CSARDQNRETTGELFF.

Ten or more counts support this clone. The sequence runs out 3 residues before the end of the CDR3; the remainder is reconstructed from the germline J gene. This chain links TRBV2 with TRBJ1-2; 8 nucleotides align to TRBD1. The germline CDR1 and CDR2 sequences are SNHLY and FYNNEI. The CDR3 runs to 14 residues. V was pared by 6 bases and J by 4 bases, with 7 bases of the junction left unmatched. The CDR3 spells CASRGQVTFYGYTF. Incomplete CDR3 DNA: TGTGCCAGCAGGGGACAGGTCACGTTCTATGGC.

This clone has a count of ten or more. The CDR3 end lies 3 residues beyond the end of the read and is filled in from the germline J gene. V usage is TRBV20-1 and J usage is TRBJ2-7; TRBD2 aligns across 9 bases. This CDR3 is 13 amino acids long. The germline CDR1 and CDR2 sequences are DFQATT and SNEGSKA (reference sequence). With V trimmed by 2 bases and J by 5 bases, 4 bases remained unmatched. The CDR3 DNA, read in part, is TGCAGTGCTAGATCGGTAGCGGGAGACGAG. It yields the protein CSARSVAGDE. The entire CDR3 sequence reads CSARSVAGDEQYF.

About this clone itself: The read ends 3 residues early relative to the CDR3; the germline J gene fills the gap. The same CDR3 arises from other DNA sequences in this sample as well. The V gene is TRBV7-9, the J gene TRBJ2-5; D gene uncertain. Germline CDR1 SEHNR, CDR2 FQNEAQ (reference sequence). The V end was cut by 3 bases, the J end by 2 bases, with 7 bases between. The CDR3 length is 13 residues. The sequenced part of the CDR3 DNA is TGTGCCAGCAGCTTCGGGTTTCAAGAGACC. This sequence encodes CASSFGFQET. The whole CDR3 protein is CASSFGFQETQYF.

This clone has only a few counts. The CDR3 extends 3 residues past the end of the read, so its final part is completed from the germline J gene. The chain has TRBV18 and TRBJ1-5, with unresolved D. Between the trimmed V and J ends, which lost 5 bases and 5 bases, there was a span of 7 bases. The CDR3 length is 12 residues. In germline, CDR1 is KGHSH, CDR2 LQKENI. The CDR3 bases that were read are TGTGCCAGCTCAAGAAGGGATCAGCCC. Protein: CASSRRDQP. The whole CDR3 sequence is CASSRRDQPQHF.

This clone was seen repeatedly, ten times or more. The read falls 3 residues short of the CDR3 end, and the missing part is taken from the germline J gene. The V and J genes are TRBV10-1 and TRBJ2-7; 9 bases are shared with TRBD2. Trimming removed 3 bases from V and 0 bases from J; junction bases left unmatched: 3. The germline V gene has CDR1 WNHNN and CDR2 SYGVQD (reference sequence). The CDR3 is 15 residues long. The CDR3 sequence is CASSEYSGGSYEQYF. Partial CDR3 DNA: TGCGCCAGCAGTGAATATAGCGGGGGCTCCTACGAG.

This clone came up a few times. The sequenced part of the CDR3 DNA is TGTGCCAGTAGTACCGGGGGGTCCAACAATGAG. The encoded protein is CASSTGGSNNE. The whole CDR3 region reads CASSTGGSNNEQFF. The chain combines TRBV19 with TRBJ2-1; TRBD2 matches 7 bases. Read data end 3 residues before the CDR3 end; the end is taken from the germline J gene. Germline lookup yields CDR1 LNHDA and CDR2 SQIVND (reference sequence). This CDR3 contains 14 residues. Trimming removed 4 bases from V and 5 bases from J; junction bases left unmatched: 5.

In its sample, this clone was seen many times. The read gets to within 3 residues of the CDR3 end, and the germline J gene fills in the rest. The chain has TRBV7-3 and TRBJ2-7; 9 bases agree with TRBD2. This CDR3 has 14 amino acids. Germline-derived CDR1 and CDR2 are SGHTA and FQGTGA. V dropped 5 bases and J dropped 3; count of bases not matched to a gene: 5. The CDR3 sequence is CASSPSSGNYEQYF. The DNA read from the CDR3 is TGTGCCAGCAGCCCGTCTAGCGGGAACTACGAG.

This clone was recorded many times. The sequence runs out 3 residues before the end of the CDR3; the remainder is reconstructed from the germline J gene. This sequence joins TRBV20-1 and TRBJ2-7; D perhaps matches TRBD2 (7 bases). The CDR3 has 12 amino acids. The V gene lost 3 bases and the J gene lost 5 bases, with 11 bases spanning the gap. CDR1 is DFQATT and CDR2 is SNEGSKA in the germline V gene (reference sequence). This CDR3 reads CSARWGGHEQYF. The CDR3 DNA, read in part, is TGCAGTGCTAGGTGGGGGGGCCACGAG.

This clone was found many times. Read coverage stops 3 residues before the CDR3 terminus; the germline J gene supplies the remainder. This chain links TRBV5-1 with TRBJ1-5; a possible D gene is TRBD1 (6 bases). CDR3 size: 17 residues. Germline CDR1 is SGHRS and CDR2 is YFSETQ. Trimming took 5 bases from V and 0 from J, leaving 18 bases between them. CDR3 residues: CASRVGGATDSNQPQHF. CDR3 DNA (partial): TGCGCCAGCAGGGTCGGGGGGGCCACCGATAGCAATCAGCCC.

This clone occurred many times. Sequencing ends 3 residues short of the CDR3 end; the germline J gene provides the rest. This chain joins TRBV4-2 and TRBJ2-7, with D maybe TRBD2 (6 bases). V lost 4 bases and J lost 1, with 11 bases in between. This CDR3 spans 14 amino acids. CDR1 is LGHNA, CDR2 YNFKEQ, per germline. The covered CDR3 bases are TGTGCCAGCAGCCTAGGAGGGGATTCCTACGAG. Protein product: CASSLGGDSYE. The CDR3 reads in full as CASSLGGDSYEQYF.

This clone was picked up many times. The read terminates 3 residues before the CDR3 end, so the remaining end is supplied by the germline J gene. The rearrangement joins TRBV7-3 to TRBJ2-2, with TRBD2 matching 7 bases. Germline CDR1 and CDR2: SGHTA and FQGTGA. V was pared by 3 bases and J by 2 bases, with 3 bases of the junction left unmatched. The CDR3 covers 15 residues. The part of the CDR3 DNA that was read is TGTGCCAGCAGCTTGGGGGGGATTAACACCGGGGAG. Its protein product is CASSLGGINTGE. The full-length CDR3 reads as CASSLGGINTGELFF.

This clone has ten or more counts. The sequence runs out 3 residues before the end of the CDR3; the remainder is reconstructed from the germline J gene. The V and J genes are TRBV20-1 and TRBJ2-1; 8 bases are a match to TRBD2. The ends lost 8 bases at V and 5 bases at J; junction bases unmatched: 14. The CDR3 length is 15 residues. Germline CDR1 DFQATT, CDR2 SNEGSKA (reference sequence). This chain's CDR3 is CSLPRAGGTNNEQFF. The CDR3 bases that were read are TGCAGTCTTCCTCGGGCGGGAGGTACAAACAATGAG.

Remarks on this clone: The read falls 3 residues short of the CDR3 end, and the missing part is taken from the germline J gene. This sequence joins TRBV18 and TRBJ1-1; D is possibly TRBD1 (5 bases). Looked up from germline, CDR1 is KGHSH and CDR2 is LQKENI. The CDR3 has 18 residues. Between the trimmed V and J ends, which lost 6 bases and 4 bases, there was a span of 27 bases. CDR3 loop: CASSLWMHQSTVPTEAFF. The sequenced part of the CDR3 DNA is TGTGCCAGCTCCCTCTGGATGCACCAATCGACAGTTCCCACTGAA.

This clone was counted at least ten times. Coverage ceases 3 residues before the CDR3 finishes, and the germline J gene fills in the end. This chain joins TRBV10-3 and TRBJ1-2; D remains unclear. There are 12 residues in the CDR3. Germline CDR1 ENHRY, CDR2 SYGVKD. The covered CDR3 bases are TGTGCCATCAGTGAGCAACCAGGCGGC. It is translated as CAISEQPGG. The full CDR3 is CAISEQPGGYTF.

There are many counts of this clone. Read data end 3 residues before the CDR3 end; the end is taken from the germline J gene. V gene TRBV30 combines with J gene TRBJ1-2, with D maybe TRBD1 (6 bases). Germline V gives CDR1 GTSNPN, CDR2 SVGIG (reference sequence). This CDR3 is 13 amino acids long. The CDR3 spells CAWSEQGSGGYTF. CDR3 bases read: TGTGCCTGGAGTGAACAGGGAAGTGGGGGC.

This clone was found many times. The CDR3 extends 3 residues past the end of the read, so its final part is completed from the germline J gene. The chain recombines TRBV7-9 with TRBJ1-4; D is perhaps TRBD1 (5 bases). Germline assignment: CDR1 SEHNR and CDR2 FQNEAQ (reference sequence). The V end lost 1 base, the J end lost 4 bases, and 10 bases lay between the germline ends. This CDR3 region has 15 residues. This CDR3 reads CASSLVWDYNEKLFF. The sequenced part of the CDR3 DNA is TGTGCCAGCAGCTTAGTATGGGACTATAATGAAAAA.

This clone was seen a handful of times. The read ends 3 residues early relative to the CDR3; the germline J gene fills the gap. The rearrangement joins TRBV19 to TRBJ2-3, with 13 bases aligning to TRBD2. This CDR3 comprises 16 residues. CDR1 and CDR2 (germline): LNHDA, SQIVND (reference sequence). CDR3 sequence: CASSMGLAGSGETQYF. The sequenced part of the CDR3 DNA is TGTGCCAGTAGTATGGGACTAGCGGGATCCGGGGAGACG.

Many counts were recorded for this clone. The CDR3 extends 3 residues past the end of the read, so its final part is completed from the germline J gene. The chain carries TRBV30 and TRBJ2-5; TRBD1 or TRBD2 may be the D gene (5 bases each). Germline assignment: CDR1 GTSNPN and CDR2 SVGIG (reference sequence). V was clipped by 2 bases and J by 5 bases, with 12 bases between them. The CDR3 consists of 13 residues. Partial CDR3 DNA: TGTGCCTGGAGTCTGAGGGGATTGGAGACC. Translating gives CAWSLRGLET. The whole CDR3 protein is CAWSLRGLETQYF.

This clone was recorded many times. The read finishes 3 residues shy of the CDR3 end, and the germline J gene is used to complete it. The V call is TRBV18, the J call TRBJ2-2; D perhaps matches TRBD2 (6 bases). Trimming stripped 2 bases from V and 3 bases from J, with 22 bases between. This CDR3 contains 19 residues. Germline lookup yields CDR1 KGHSH and CDR2 LQKENI. The CDR3 region is CASSPYGPGLATHTGELFF. CDR3 DNA (partial): TGTGCCAGCTCACCATACGGTCCAGGGCTAGCGACTCACACCGGGGAG.

This clone showed up many times. Read data end 3 residues before the CDR3 end; the end is taken from the germline J gene. This chain links TRBV5-1 with TRBJ2-4; D is undetermined. The V end lost 0 bases, the J end lost 0 bases, and 4 bases lay between the germline ends. The CDR3 is 14 amino acids. Germline CDR1 is SGHRS and CDR2 is YFSETQ. The CDR3 region is CASSLGLAKNIQYF. CDR3 bases read: TGCGCCAGCAGCTTGGGACTAGCCAAAAACATT.

This clone was seen repeatedly, ten times or more. Read sequence stops 3 residues before the CDR3 end, and the germline J gene provides the missing end. This chain links TRBV7-2 with TRBJ2-5; the D is unclear. Germline loops: CDR1 SGHTA, CDR2 FQGNSA. Between the trimmed V and J ends, which lost 2 bases and 5 bases, there was a span of 9 bases. This CDR3 has 13 amino acids. The CDR3 DNA, read in part, is TGTGCCAGCAGCTTAATTGCCGGGGAGACC. It specifies CASSLIAGET. The full-length CDR3 reads as CASSLIAGETQYF.

This clone was counted many times. The CDR3 goes on 3 residues after the read ends, and that part is filled in from the germline J gene. This rearrangement joins TRBV5-1 to TRBJ1-6; no reliable D call. Germline CDR1 is SGHRS and CDR2 is YFSETQ. V dropped 0 bases and J dropped 6 bases, with 7 bases sitting between them. There are 14 residues in the CDR3. The sequenced CDR3 bases are TGCGCCAGCAGCTTGGCTGTCAGTAATTCACCC. As protein: CASSLAVSNSP. The full CDR3 protein reads CASSLAVSNSPLHF. The complete variable domain, with remaining parts taken from reference TRBV5-1 and TRBJ1-6, reads KAGVTQTPRYLIKTRGQQVTLSCSPISGHRSVSWYQQTPGQGLQFLFEYFSETQRNKGNFPGRFSGRQFSNSRSEMNVSTLELGDSALYLCASSLAVSNSPLHFGNGTRLTVT.

This clone was picked up many times. The CDR3 is cut off 3 residues early in the read; its end comes from the germline J gene. J is TRBJ2-3 and V is TRBV19; TRBD1 or TRBD2 may be the D gene (5 bases each). Germline-derived CDR1 and CDR2 are LNHDA and SQIVND (reference sequence). The CDR3 runs to 14 residues. Trimming shortened V by 3 bases and J by 5 bases, and 12 bases separated the two germline ends. The CDR3 region is CASSISRERDTQYF. Incomplete CDR3 DNA: TGTGCCAGTAGTATCTCCAGGGAGCGAGATACG.

This clone showed up many times. The read is 3 residues too short to cover the CDR3 end, so that end is filled in from the germline J gene. This chain connects TRBV19 to TRBJ1-1, with a possible D match to TRBD1 (5 bases). Looked up from germline, CDR1 is LNHDA and CDR2 is SQIVND (reference sequence). V gave up 5 bases and J gave up 2 bases, with 12 bases separating them. This CDR3 contains 14 residues. CDR3 DNA (partial): TGTGCCAGTAGTCCGGGGGGGACCAACACTGAA. Protein: CASSPGGTNTE. The full-length CDR3 reads as CASSPGGTNTEAFF. Based on the CDR3 plus reference TRBV19 and TRBJ1-1, the full variable domain is DGGITQSPKYLFRKEGQNVTLSCEQNLNHDAMYWYRQDPGQGLRLIYYSQIVNDFQKGDIAEGYSVSREKKESFPLTVTSAQKNPTAFYLCASSPGGTNTEAFFGQGTRLTVV.